This T cell receptor (beta chain) was obtained from a study of blood T cell repertoires in COVID-19. Whole-study context: Acute-phase and convalescent COVID-19 samples originated in the United States, Italy and Spain. Nucleic acid was either cDNA or gDNA, and it came from T cells, B-cell-depleted T cells, or PBMCs.

In the original processing: Estimation of nucleated cell counts was performed using reference gene primer amplification. The table came from immunoSEQ multiplex PCR; TCRdb's copy has only in-frame clones and leaves some out. That table gives V, J and clone size, and the DNA gave D and trimming. The sample contains roughly 140,000 clones, about nine tenths of which appear only once. There are 13 residues in the CDR3. V dropped 6 bases and J dropped 0 bases, with 7 bases sitting between them. Germline V gives CDR1 LNHDA, CDR2 SQIVND (reference sequence). This receptor was taken from a man aged 45-65 years with active or convalescent COVID-19. The J gene is TRBJ2-3, the V gene TRBV19; D unresolved. The sequenced material came from peripheral blood. CDR3 bases: TGTGCCAGTAGGCGCGGAAGCACAGATACGCAGTATTTT. Encoded protein: CASRRGSTDTQYF.